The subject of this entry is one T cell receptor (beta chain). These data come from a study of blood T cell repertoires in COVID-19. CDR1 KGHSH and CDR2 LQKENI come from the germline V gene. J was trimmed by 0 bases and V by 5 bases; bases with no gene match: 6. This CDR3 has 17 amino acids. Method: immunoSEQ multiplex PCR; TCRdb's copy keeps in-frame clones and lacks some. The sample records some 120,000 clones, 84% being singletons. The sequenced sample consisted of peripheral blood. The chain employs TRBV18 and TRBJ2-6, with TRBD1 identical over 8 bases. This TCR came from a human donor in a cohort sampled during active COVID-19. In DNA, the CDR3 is TGTGCCAGCTCATCCTGGACAGGGAGCTCTGGGGCCAACGTCCTGACTTTC. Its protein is CASSSWTGSSGANVLTF.